This T cell receptor beta chain was identified during a study of CD8 T cells in ankylosing spondylitis. Study-level findings and limits: Ankylosing spondylitis blood appeared to be characterized by a TCR beta motif of fewer than ten highly homologous variants. Researchers report that disease-linked clones proved CD8+ and relatively rare in peripheral blood. Disease-linked clones reportedly concentrated significantly in matched ankylosing spondylitis synovial fluid.

The CDR3 length is 13 residues. J lost 6 bases, V lost 4 bases, and 3 bases had no gene match. Germline-derived CDR1 and CDR2 are LGHNA and YSLEER. About this clonotype itself: The antigen remains undetermined.

Libraries of TCR beta came from quantitative 5'-RACE with molecular barcodes. MiXCR, run by TCRdb on the 5' RACE reads, gives a single entry per CDR3 protein. The repertoire includes 300,000 to 400,000 distinct CDR3 sequences, around 10% of them detected once, and about 10% sits in the top ten. This chain uses TRBV4-3 with TRBJ1-2, with 9 bases identical to TRBD1. The sample taken for sequencing was blood, either unsorted or a sorted T cell fraction (not recorded which). This receptor was identified in a female donor with ankylosing spondylitis or in good health (not recorded which). CDR3 protein: CASSPRQGDGYTF. The CDR3 DNA is TGCGCCAGCAGCCCCAGACAGGGGGATGGCTACACCTTC.